This is a list of T cell receptor beta chains from one sample in a study of regulatory T cells in long-lasting Graves disease. TCRdb used MiXCR to reprocess the multiplex PCR reads, holding one entry per CDR3 protein. The repertoire holds roughly 400,000 distinct CDR3 sequences, with about 15% as singletons. These data were also reused for a study on T cells in Graves' hyperthyroidism and ophthalmopathy.

The sequences come from peripheral blood mononuclear cells (PBMCs), collected at new diagnosis, from a patient treated with antithyroid drugs. These receptors all come from a woman between 40 and 50 years old with Graves disease. CDR3s include the opening cysteine and the closing phenylalanine or tryptophan. D genes are given only for firm matches. The size of a clone is reported for some rows only, either as once, few or many, or as a class for expanded clones.

>NA|TRBJ2-1|NA|TRBV6-2/TRBV6-3
TGTGCCAGCAGTTACTTAGCGCCAAACTTACCTAGCTCCTACAATGAGCAGTTCTTC
CASSYLAPNLPSSYNEQFF
>TRBD1|TRBJ2-7|NA|TRBV14
TGTGCCAGCAGCCAGGGACGACAGGGTTGGGGGCAGTACTTC
CASSQGRQGWGQYF
>NA|TRBJ1-2|many|TRBV2
TGTGCCAGCAGTGTTACCTCAGACATAAACTATGGCTACACCTTC
CASSVTSDINYGYTF
>TRBD2|TRBJ2-7|few|TRBV20-1
TGCAGTGCTAGATCTAGCGGGAGGGCCGGCTCCTACGAGCAGTACTTC
CSARSSGRAGSYEQYF
>NA|TRBJ1-2|many|TRBV6-1
TGTGCCAGCAACGGGGGCTATGGCTACACCTTC
CASNGGYGYTF
>NA|TRBJ2-3|NA|TRBV29-1
TGCAGCGTTAAGGGGACTCCCGGGCGCACAGATACGCAGTATTTT
CSVKGTPGRTDTQYF
>NA|TRBJ2-7|NA|TRBV10-3
TGTGCCATCAGTGACCCGATCTACGAGCGGTACTTC
CAISDPIYERYF
>NA|TRBJ2-3|many|TRBV7-9
TGTGCCAGCAGCCCGAGTCGGTCCCAACAAAGGGGACGTACGCAGTATTTT
CASSPSRSQQRGRTQYF
>TRBD2|TRBJ2-1|NA|TRBV20-1
TGCAGTGCTCCTCCGGGACTAGCGGGAGGGGTTGAGCAGTTCTTC
CSAPPGLAGGVEQFF
>NA|TRBJ1-2|many|TRBV2
TGTGCCAGCGAGGGCCTTCGGGGGGTCGACTATGGCTACACCTTC
CASEGLRGVDYGYTF
>NA|TRBJ1-5|few|TRBV6-2/TRBV6-3
TGTGCCAGCAGTTACGACGGTCCACCTCAGCCCCAGCATTTT
CASSYDGPPQPQHF
>NA|TRBJ1-1|NA|TRBV29-1
TGCAGCGTCAAGGGGAGAATGAACACTGAAGCTTTCTTT
CSVKGRMNTEAFF
>NA|TRBJ2-1|many|TRBV28
TGTGCCAGCAGGGACCTTGACCACAATGAGCAGTTCTTC
CASRDLDHNEQFF
>NA|TRBJ2-7|many|TRBV18
TGTGCCAGCTCACCAGGGCGGGACCGATCCTACGAGCAGTACTTC
CASSPGRDRSYEQYF
>TRBD2|TRBJ2-5|NA|TRBV12-3/TRBV12-4
TGTGCCAGCAGCAATAGCGGGGCCCGGATGGAGACCCAGTACTTC
CASSNSGARMETQYF
>TRBD1|TRBJ1-1|many|TRBV9
TGTGCCAGCAGCGTCTCAGGGGGTCCTGAAGCTTTCTTT
CASSVSGGPEAFF
>NA|TRBJ1-3|many|TRBV28
TGTGCCAGCAGTTTCCCCGCGACAGGCGACCCGAACCCTGGAAACACCATATATTTT
CASSFPATGDPNPGNTIYF
>TRBD2|TRBJ2-7|NA|TRBV7-9
TGTGCCAGCAGCTTAGCTTCCTGGCGGGAGGGCTACGAGCAGTACTTC
CASSLASWREGYEQYF
>NA|TRBJ2-7|many|TRBV28
TGTGCCAGCAGTTTATCCCTAATGGTGCGCTCCTACGAGCAGTACTTC
CASSLSLMVRSYEQYF
>TRBD2|TRBJ2-7|many|TRBV15
TGTGCCACCCGGGCCGATAGCGGGAGGGAACACTCCTACGAGCAGTACTTC
CATRADSGREHSYEQYF
>NA|TRBJ1-2|many|TRBV24-1
TGTGCCACCAGTGATAACACAGGATTAGCTAACTATGGCTACACCTTC
CATSDNTGLANYGYTF
>NA|TRBJ2-5|many|TRBV3-1
TGTGCCAGCAGCAACTATCGGGACCAAGAGACCCAGTACTTC
CASSNYRDQETQYF
>TRBD2|TRBJ2-7|few|TRBV6-1
TGTGCCAGCAGTCGGGGAGGGCCAAGGAACGAGCAGTACTTC
CASSRGGPRNEQYF
>TRBD1|TRBJ2-3|many|TRBV7-3
TGTGCCAGCAGCCGACAGGGCGCAGATACGCAGTATTTT
CASSRQGADTQYF
>NA|TRBJ2-5|many|TRBV28
TGTGCCAGCAGTTCGCGTTCCCTTGGGACCCAGTACTTC
CASSSRSLGTQYF
>TRBD2|TRBJ2-1|many|TRBV28
TGTGCCAGCAGTTTTAGGTCTAGCGGGAGTAATGAGCAGTTCTTC
CASSFRSSGSNEQFF
>NA|TRBJ1-1|few|TRBV28
TGTGCCAGCAGTTTGGTTCGCGGCCCCACCCCTGAAGCTTTCTTT
CASSLVRGPTPEAFF
>NA|TRBJ1-2|many|TRBV7-2
TGTGCCAGCAGCTTAAATTTATGGGGGGGCCCCTATGGCTACACCTTC
CASSLNLWGGPYGYTF
>TRBD2|TRBJ2-2|many|TRBV12-3/TRBV12-4
TGTGCCAGCAGTTTACCAGCGGGAGTCGCAAGGGAGCTGTTTTTT
CASSLPAGVARELFF
>TRBD2|TRBJ2-5|many|TRBV28
TGTGCCAGCAGTTTAGGACTAGCGGTAGTGACCCAGTACTTC
CASSLGLAVVTQYF
>NA|TRBJ1-1|few|TRBV4-2
TGTGCCAGCAGCCAAGTCCAGGGGCGAATGGGTACTGAAGCTTTCTTT
CASSQVQGRMGTEAFF
>TRBD2|TRBJ2-5|NA|TRBV7-9
TGTGCCAGCAGCTTTGGGACTAGCTATCTGGGAGAAGAGACCCAGTACTTC
CASSFGTSYLGEETQYF
>NA|TRBJ1-1|few|TRBV29-1
TGCAGCGTTGAAGGACGGCAGAACACTGAAGCTTTCTTT
CSVEGRQNTEAFF
>NA|TRBJ2-2|NA|TRBV27
TGTGCCAGCAGTTTGGGCCTAGCCTATGGCGCGAACACCGGGGAGCTGTTTTTT
CASSLGLAYGANTGELFF
>TRBD1|TRBJ1-1|many|TRBV20-1
TGCAGTGCCAGGGACAGGGGGAACACTGAAGCTTTCTTT
CSARDRGNTEAFF
>NA|TRBJ2-7|many|TRBV11-1
TGTGCCAGCAGCGGGTCGACCCACCTCTCCTACGAGCAGTACTTC
CASSGSTHLSYEQYF
>TRBD2|TRBJ2-3|NA|TRBV2
TGTGCCAGCAGCGAGATAGCGGGAGGGGCGACAGATACGCAGTATTTT
CASSEIAGGATDTQYF
>NA|TRBJ2-4|many|TRBV24-1
TGTGCCACCAGTGAGAAAGGGAACTTCGGGGCCAAAAACATTCAGTACTTC
CATSEKGNFGAKNIQYF
>NA|TRBJ1-1|many|TRBV9
TGTGCCAGCAGCCCGGGACCTGAGGGTACTGAAGCTTTCTTT
CASSPGPEGTEAFF
>NA|TRBJ1-3|many|TRBV19
TGTGCCAGTAAAGGGACAGGAAACACCATATATTTT
CASKGTGNTIYF
>TRBD2|TRBJ2-1|many|TRBV5-1
TGCGCCAGCAGCTTGAGGCGGGAGTATGATGAGCAGTTCTTC
CASSLRREYDEQFF
>TRBD1|TRBJ2-5|many|TRBV7-9
TGTGCCAGCAGCTCGACAGGGGGCATTGAGACCCAGTACTTC
CASSSTGGIETQYF
>TRBD2|TRBJ2-3|few|TRBV13
TGTGCCAGCGGGGGCGGGAGGGCCTCAGATACGCAGTATTTT
CASGGGRASDTQYF
>TRBD2|TRBJ2-1|many|TRBV20-1
TGCAGTCCCCGCCGGGGCGGGAGCGATGAGCAGTTCTTC
CSPRRGGSDEQFF
>NA|TRBJ2-7|many|TRBV11-2
TGTGCCAGCAGCTGGGACGGACGGTACGAGCAGTACTTC
CASSWDGRYEQYF
>TRBD2|TRBJ2-5|many|TRBV6-2/TRBV6-3
TGTGCCAGCAAAACGGGGCTAGCGGAAGAGACCCAGTACTTC
CASKTGLAEETQYF
>TRBD1|TRBJ2-5|NA|TRBV19
TGTGCCAGTAGTATGGGACAGGGTTATGAGACCCAGTACTTC
CASSMGQGYETQYF
>TRBD2|TRBJ2-1|many|TRBV7-9
TGTGCCAGCAGCCCCCGGACTAGGGGATACAATGAGCAGTTCTTC
CASSPRTRGYNEQFF
>NA|TRBJ1-1|few|TRBV20-1
TGCAGTGCTCTTTATTCAAGGAACCCTGAAGCTTTCTTT
CSALYSRNPEAFF
>TRBD2|TRBJ2-2|many|TRBV24-1
TGTGCCACCAGTGATGGACTAGCGGGCAACGCGAACACCGGGGAGCTGTTTTTT
CATSDGLAGNANTGELFF
>NA|TRBJ2-3|NA|TRBV27
TGTGCCAGCAGCCACAAGGAGGGCACAGATACGCAGTATTTT
CASSHKEGTDTQYF
>NA|TRBJ2-1|many|TRBV7-2
TGTGCCAGCAGCTCCAGGCAATCCTACAATGAGCAGTTCTTC
CASSSRQSYNEQFF
>NA|TRBJ2-3|many|TRBV30
TGTGCCTGGAGTGTCAGTACAGATACGCAGTATTTT
CAWSVSTDTQYF
>NA|TRBJ1-1|few|TRBV3-1
TGTGCCAGCAGCCCCAGAACACCAAAAGAAGCTTTCTTT
CASSPRTPKEAFF
>TRBD1|TRBJ2-5|few|TRBV19
TGTGCCAGTAGTCAGCACAGGGGCCCCCAAGAGACCCAGTACTTC
CASSQHRGPQETQYF
>NA|TRBJ2-3|NA|TRBV15
TGTGCCACCAGTCAGGGTGGCACAGATACGCAGTATTTT
CATSQGGTDTQYF